This T cell receptor (beta chain) is drawn from a study of cytomegalovirus exposure and HLA in healthy donors. PCR was performed using 60 Vbeta and 13 Jbeta primers. The method was immunoSEQ multiplex PCR; TCRdb's version includes in-frame clones alone and lacks a portion of them. The profile shows 180,000 or so clones, over 75% of them singletons. As to this clone: Its antigen is still unknown.

Study outcomes and limitations: The majority of TCR sequences were rare, yet some public TCRs appeared in many donors. Analysis was performed later, and it showed HLA-associated TCR beta chains to be more clonally expanded than equally common others. A few chains linked to CMV were shown in vitro to be specific for CMV antigens. The listing of 150 to 200 TCR beta chains classed them as cytomegalovirus-associated.

After removal of 1 base from V and 10 bases from J, the junction contained 10 bases not matched to a gene. Germline V gene data show CDR1 as LGHNA and CDR2 as YSLEER. CDR3 size: 16 residues. The sequenced sample consisted of PBMCs. This chain uses TRBV4-3 with TRBJ1-6; 7 nucleotides line up with TRBD1. The TCR comes from a boy aged 2 to 10 in good health and CMV-seronegative. CDR3 nucleotides: TGCGCCAGCAGCCAAGGGTCAGGGGGAGGATGGTCACCCCTCCACTTT. It yields the protein CASSQGSGGGWSPLHF.